These 6 T cell receptor beta chains came from one sample sequenced in a study of blood T cell repertoires in COVID-19 (dated by TCRdb to about 2020). Receptor libraries were prepared by the immunoSEQ multiplex PCR assay. TCRdb mirrors the immuneACCESS table, restricted to in-frame sequences. Some clones are absent from its copies; in checked studies, under half trace to an unresolved V gene, and the reason for the others is unknown. The sample table records about 220,000 clones; 84% of these occur just once. The ten biggest clones cover around 2% of the sample. The specimen was peripheral blood. The receptors were sampled from a woman aged 55 to 70 with acute or convalescent COVID-19.

The V and J genes are TRBV9 and TRBJ1-2; 9 nucleotides match TRBD1. The germline gives CDR1 SGDLS, CDR2 YYNGEE. This CDR3 comprises 16 residues. Losses at the gene ends were 0 bases for V and 3 bases for J; bases not matched to a gene: 6. CDR3 in DNA: TGTGCCAGCAGCGTAGATCCGACAGGGGGTTACTATGGCTACACCTTC. It encodes CASSVDPTGGYYGYTF.

The chain is built from TRBV2 and TRBJ1-5; 9 bases match TRBD1. CDR3 length: 16 amino acids. Trimming cost V 4 bases and J 4 bases; bases outside gene matches: 8. Germline-derived CDR1 and CDR2 are SNHLY and FYNNEI. For the CDR3, the DNA is TGTGCCAGCAGTGCCCTCCGGGACAGGGTTAATCAGCCCCAGCATTTT. Translation: CASSALRDRVNQPQHF.

The chain couples TRBV6-6 to TRBJ1-2, with 11 bases identical to TRBD1. J gave up 0 bases and V 6 bases, and 6 bases lay outside the gene matches. This CDR3 region has 16 residues. Germline-derived CDR1 and CDR2 are MNHNY and SVGAGI (reference sequence). The CDR3 is CASSNGQGAANYGYTF. DNA of the CDR3: TGTGCCAGCAGCAACGGACAGGGGGCCGCTAACTATGGCTACACCTTC.

The genes are TRBV4-2 and TRBJ1-1; D is ambiguous. CDR1 and CDR2 (germline): LGHNA, YNFKEQ. The CDR3 totals 13 residues. V was cut by 4 bases and J by 8 bases, with 14 bases left in between. CDR3 coding DNA: TGTGCCAGCAGCCTTCTCGGGGAAAGCGAAGCTTTCTTT. It specifies CASSLLGESEAFF.

The chain is built from TRBV3-1 (or the pseudogene TRBV3-2) and TRBJ2-5; TRBD2 matches 10 bases. This CDR3 has 15 amino acids. CDR1 LGHDT and CDR2 YNNKEL come from the germline V gene (reference sequence). V was clipped by 2 bases and J by 3 bases; unmatched bases: 3. CDR3 sequence (DNA): TGTGCCAGCAGCCAACTAGCGGGGGCCAAAGAGACCCAGTACTTC. It encodes CASSQLAGAKETQYF.

This clone was counted a few times. The chain has TRBV19 and TRBJ1-4; D perhaps matches TRBD1 (6 bases). Trimming stripped 7 bases from V and 13 bases from J, with 22 bases between. CDR1 and CDR2 from the germline V gene are LNHDA and SQIVND (reference sequence). The CDR3 runs to 14 residues. CDR3 in amino acids: CASIWVTGPSGLFF. CDR3 DNA sequence: TGTGCCAGTATTTGGGTGACAGGACCCAGCGGACTGTTTTTT.